This T cell receptor (beta chain) was identified during a study of cytomegalovirus exposure and HLA in healthy donors. The study ran its PCR with 60 Vbeta and 13 Jbeta primers. The table came from immunoSEQ multiplex PCR; TCRdb's copy has only in-frame clones and leaves some out. Its clone listing holds 55,000 to 75,000 clones. Note on this clone: Its antigen is still unknown.

CDR3 length equals 13 residues. CDR1 and CDR2 from the germline V gene are KGHSH and LQKENI. V lost 11 bases, J lost 0 bases, and 10 bases lay in between. Study results and limitations: TCR beta sequences reportedly predicted most subjects' HLA-A and HLA-B alleles accurately.

The source is a woman under 40 in good health and CMV-seronegative. The rearrangement uses TRBV18 and TRBJ1-4; no clear D. Sample: PBMCs. This chain's CDR3 is CAAGQTTNEKLFF. CDR3 nucleotides: TGTGCCGCGGGCCAGACAACTAATGAAAAACTGTTTTTT.